This T cell receptor beta chain came from a study of shared clonotypes between healthy human individuals. About the study: The composition of the donors was two women and a few men aged 18 to 49.

V lost 6 bases and J lost 3; bases outside the gene matches: 9. The CDR3 extends over 14 amino acids. The V gene's germline CDR1 is SGHKS and CDR2 YYEKEE (reference sequence). Concerning this clone: The antigen remains unidentified.

Study-level findings and limits: Sorted-subset sequencing, rarefaction showed, was incomplete despite large depth.

Naive CD8 populations comprised CD45RO-negative cells positively selected for CCR7, excluding terminally differentiated effector memory CD45RA+ cells. Free of recent acute infections or vaccinations, the donors were healthy HIV-negative adults. The repertoire was sequenced with immunoSEQ multiplex PCR; TCRdb's copy has only in-frame clones and lacks some. The data hold about 680,000 clones, with about 92% observed a single time. This clonotype was obtained from a man aged 25 to 45 in good health. The V and J genes are TRBV5-5 and TRBJ2-7; 7 positions agree with TRBD1. The sequencing input was naive CD8+ T cells sorted from blood. The CDR3 region is CASIMDRIRYEQYF. CDR3 DNA: TGTGCCAGCATCATGGACAGGATCCGCTACGAGCAGTACTTC.